Here is one T cell receptor (beta chain) with its context. The sample originates from a study of blood T cell repertoires in COVID-19. Study summary: Donors in the United States, Italy and Spain gave samples during acute or convalescent COVID-19. The analysed material was cDNA or gDNA that came from T cells, B-cell-depleted T cells, or PBMCs.

TCRdb's table, derived via immunoSEQ multiplex PCR, lists solely in-frame clones and lacks some. In the table there are more than 60,000 clones, about 88% of which are singletons. The CDR3 runs 15 residues. Trimming at V came to 3 bases and at J to 6 bases, leaving 5 bases not matched to a gene. Germline values: CDR1 SGDLS, CDR2 YYNGEE. This rearrangement joins TRBV9 to TRBJ2-1, with 11 bases aligning to TRBD2. The source is a woman aged 45-59 years with active COVID-19. The sample comprised peripheral blood. The DNA for the CDR3 is TGTGCCAGCAGCGCATCCGGGACTAGCGGCAATGAGCAGTTCTTC. Translation: CASSASGTSGNEQFF.